This entry concerns a single TCR beta chain. The CDR3 extends over 13 amino acids. Germline V gene data show CDR1 as SGHTA and CDR2 as FQGNSA. Trimming removed 1 base at V and 8 bases at J, with 11 bases between. Clones were read by immunoSEQ multiplex PCR, and TCRdb kept only the in-frame ones, dropping some. This sample has a few hundred thousand clones, with around nine tenths found just once. Treatment meaning: over 15 received Ad26.COV2.S at low or high dose, single or two shots; 5 received placebo; per-sample allocation not given. Collection of the samples took place on day 63 after the first injection of vaccine or placebo. This specimen comes from a study of Ad26.COV2.S vaccination and SARS-CoV-2 variants. Background on the study: A participant enrolled in the COV1001 Ad26.COV2.S trial arm provided the sample.

The TCR comes from a person between 18 and 60 years old who received the Ad26.COV2.S COVID-19 vaccine or a placebo. V gene TRBV7-2 combines with J gene TRBJ1-2, with D maybe TRBD1 (6 bases). Material: peripheral blood, obtained in a trial of Ad26.COV2.S vaccine versus placebo. CDR3: CASSLGTVRGYTF. CDR3 coding DNA: TGTGCCAGCAGCTTAGGGACAGTTAGGGGCTACACCTTC.